These T cell receptor beta chains were read from a single sample in a study of beta chain features in type 1 diabetes. The assay was immunoSEQ multiplex PCR, and TCRdb's table has in-frame clones only and misses some. The data contain 200,000 to 300,000 clones, around 14% of them singletons. Material: naive CD4+ T cells from blood. Receptors originate from a woman in her thirties or forties in good health. Both conserved end residues are part of each CDR3. The D gene is left open where the match is weak. Expanded clones are given a class, and other clones once, few, many or no size at all.

clone_size: few; v_call: TRBV5-1; j_call: TRBJ2-1; d_call: .; cdr3_aa: CASSFGGFGTYEQFF; cdr3_nt: TGCGCCAGCAGCTTCGGGGGATTCGGTACGTATGAGCAGTTCTTC
clone_size: .; v_call: TRBV9; j_call: TRBJ2-7; d_call: TRBD2; cdr3_aa: CASSSGTSGGFAEQYF; cdr3_nt: TGTGCCAGCAGCTCAGGGACTAGCGGGGGGTTCGCCGAGCAGTACTTC
clone_size: .; v_call: TRBV19; j_call: TRBJ1-1; d_call: .; cdr3_aa: CASSIFRNTEAFF; cdr3_nt: TGTGCCAGTAGTATATTTAGGAACACTGAAGCTTTCTTT
clone_size: .; v_call: TRBV19; j_call: TRBJ1-1; d_call: TRBD1; cdr3_aa: CASSTGQGVAFF; cdr3_nt: TGTGCCAGTAGTACGGGTCAGGGGGTAGCTTTCTTT
clone_size: .; v_call: TRBV18; j_call: TRBJ2-7; d_call: .; cdr3_aa: CASSPPVSSEQYF; cdr3_nt: TGTGCCAGCTCACCGCCTGTGAGTTCCGAGCAGTACTTC
clone_size: few; v_call: TRBV5-1; j_call: TRBJ1-2; d_call: .; cdr3_aa: CASSLGWTVPYGYTF; cdr3_nt: TGCGCCAGCAGCTTGGGATGGACAGTCCCCTATGGCTACACCTTC
clone_size: .; v_call: TRBV27; j_call: TRBJ1-2; d_call: TRBD1; cdr3_aa: CASRGTGSYGYTF; cdr3_nt: TGTGCCAGCCGGGGGACAGGGAGCTATGGCTACACCTTC
clone_size: .; v_call: TRBV11-2; j_call: TRBJ2-1; d_call: TRBD2; cdr3_aa: CASSLGNGGANEQFF; cdr3_nt: TGTGCCAGCAGCTTGGGTAACGGGGGGGCCAATGAGCAGTTCTTC
clone_size: .; v_call: TRBV19; j_call: TRBJ2-2; d_call: TRBD2; cdr3_aa: CASTLLAGGHTGELFF; cdr3_nt: TGTGCCAGTACCCTCCTAGCGGGGGGGCACACCGGGGAGCTGTTTTTT
clone_size: .; v_call: TRBV11-2; j_call: TRBJ2-5; d_call: .; cdr3_aa: CASSLEPSKETQYF; cdr3_nt: TGTGCCAGCAGCTTAGAGCCTAGTAAGGAGACCCAGTACTTC
clone_size: few; v_call: TRBV7-2; j_call: TRBJ2-6; d_call: TRBD2; cdr3_aa: CASSLDPGGSGANVLTF; cdr3_nt: TGTGCCAGCAGCTTAGACCCGGGGGGATCTGGGGCCAACGTCCTGACTTTC
clone_size: .; v_call: TRBV6-6; j_call: TRBJ2-1; d_call: .; cdr3_aa: CASRRLDTNEQFF; cdr3_nt: TGTGCCAGCAGGAGACTAGACACTAATGAGCAGTTCTTC
clone_size: .; v_call: TRBV2; j_call: TRBJ2-2; d_call: TRBD1; cdr3_aa: CASSQTGTGRAGELFF; cdr3_nt: TGTGCCAGCAGCCAAACCGGGACAGGGCGGGCCGGGGAGCTGTTTTTT
clone_size: few; v_call: TRBV7-2; j_call: TRBJ2-7; d_call: TRBD1; cdr3_aa: CASSFPSGGGYEQYF; cdr3_nt: TGTGCCAGCAGCTTCCCTTCAGGGGGCGGGTACGAGCAGTACTTC
clone_size: .; v_call: TRBV11-2; j_call: TRBJ2-3; d_call: TRBD2; cdr3_aa: CASSLSAGGSTDTQYF; cdr3_nt: TGTGCCAGCAGCTTATCGGCGGGGGGTAGCACAGATACGCAGTATTTT
clone_size: few; v_call: TRBV7-9; j_call: TRBJ1-5; d_call: .; cdr3_aa: CASSLGGRGNQPQHF; cdr3_nt: TGTGCCAGCAGCTTAGGGGGCAGAGGCAATCAGCCCCAGCATTTT
clone_size: .; v_call: TRBV5-1; j_call: TRBJ1-5; d_call: .; cdr3_aa: CASSLELNQPQHF; cdr3_nt: TGCGCCAGCAGCTTGGAACTGAATCAGCCCCAGCATTTT
clone_size: .; v_call: TRBV6-5; j_call: TRBJ2-7; d_call: TRBD1; cdr3_aa: CASSPGQGASYEQYF; cdr3_nt: TGTGCCAGCAGCCCCGGACAGGGAGCCTCCTACGAGCAGTACTTC
clone_size: .; v_call: TRBV5-1; j_call: TRBJ2-7; d_call: TRBD2; cdr3_aa: CASRWTSGVTYEQYF; cdr3_nt: TGCGCCAGCAGATGGACTAGCGGGGTCACCTACGAGCAGTACTTC
clone_size: few; v_call: TRBV7-8; j_call: TRBJ2-5; d_call: TRBD2; cdr3_aa: CASSPRLAQETQYF; cdr3_nt: TGTGCCAGCAGCCCTCGACTAGCACAAGAGACCCAGTACTTC
clone_size: few; v_call: TRBV19; j_call: TRBJ2-2; d_call: .; cdr3_aa: CASSIAHGSAGELFF; cdr3_nt: TGTGCCAGTAGTATAGCCCATGGCAGCGCCGGGGAGCTGTTTTTT
clone_size: few; v_call: TRBV11-2; j_call: TRBJ2-3; d_call: TRBD2; cdr3_aa: CASSLGGSGSTDTQYF; cdr3_nt: TGTGCCAGCAGCTTAGGAGGTAGCGGGTCCACAGATACGCAGTATTTT
clone_size: few; v_call: TRBV5-1; j_call: TRBJ2-5; d_call: TRBD2; cdr3_aa: CASSDPSGGKETQYF; cdr3_nt: TGCGCCAGCAGCGATCCTAGCGGGGGGAAAGAGACCCAGTACTTC
clone_size: few; v_call: TRBV27; j_call: TRBJ1-6; d_call: .; cdr3_aa: CASSSPRGSYNSPLHF; cdr3_nt: TGTGCCAGCAGTTCTCCTCGGGGGTCCTATAATTCACCCCTCCACTTT
clone_size: .; v_call: TRBV19; j_call: TRBJ1-1; d_call: TRBD1; cdr3_aa: CASSMDRDTEAFF; cdr3_nt: TGTGCCAGTAGTATGGACAGGGACACTGAAGCTTTCTTT
clone_size: few; v_call: TRBV7-8; j_call: TRBJ1-5; d_call: TRBD1; cdr3_aa: CASSSGQGHRPQHF; cdr3_nt: TGTGCCAGCAGCTCTGGACAGGGTCATCGGCCCCAGCATTTT
clone_size: .; v_call: TRBV7-8; j_call: TRBJ1-1; d_call: .; cdr3_aa: CASSLVFGQNTEAFF; cdr3_nt: TGTGCCAGCAGCTTAGTTTTTGGACAGAACACTGAAGCTTTCTTT
clone_size: few; v_call: TRBV7-2; j_call: TRBJ1-5; d_call: .; cdr3_aa: CASSPRGVGSNQPQHF; cdr3_nt: TGTGCCAGCAGCCCTAGGGGTGTGGGAAGCAATCAGCCCCAGCATTTT
clone_size: once; v_call: TRBV5-6; j_call: TRBJ1-1; d_call: .; cdr3_aa: CASSLGPRLSEKRAFF; cdr3_nt: TGTGCCAGCAGCTTGGGCCCCCGACTTTCTGAGAAACGGGCTTTCTTT
clone_size: few; v_call: TRBV5-4; j_call: TRBJ2-5; d_call: TRBD2; cdr3_aa: CASNLALAGEETQYF; cdr3_nt: TGTGCCAGCAACCTCGCGCTAGCGGGGGAAGAGACCCAGTACTTC
clone_size: few; v_call: TRBV11-2; j_call: TRBJ2-1; d_call: TRBD2; cdr3_aa: CASSSSGGVIDEQFF; cdr3_nt: TGTGCCAGCAGTAGTAGCGGGGGGGTTATTGATGAGCAGTTCTTC
clone_size: .; v_call: TRBV7-6; j_call: TRBJ2-1; d_call: TRBD2; cdr3_aa: CASSRNSGGYIEQFF; cdr3_nt: TGTGCCAGCAGCCGCAATAGCGGGGGGTACATTGAGCAGTTCTTC
clone_size: few; v_call: TRBV6-5; j_call: TRBJ2-2; d_call: .; cdr3_aa: CASRPRANTGELFF; cdr3_nt: TGTGCCAGCCGGCCCAGGGCGAACACCGGGGAGCTGTTTTTT
clone_size: .; v_call: TRBV6-5; j_call: TRBJ2-7; d_call: TRBD1; cdr3_aa: CASSFTGTGTYEQYF; cdr3_nt: TGTGCCAGCAGTTTTACCGGGACAGGGACCTACGAGCAGTACTTC
clone_size: .; v_call: TRBV29-1; j_call: TRBJ2-2; d_call: TRBD1; cdr3_aa: CSAGTGVNTGELFF; cdr3_nt: TGCAGCGCCGGGACAGGGGTCAACACCGGGGAGCTGTTTTTT
clone_size: many; v_call: TRBV7-2; j_call: TRBJ2-1; d_call: .; cdr3_aa: CASSLASRGNEQFF; cdr3_nt: TGTGCCAGCAGCTTAGCGTCCAGAGGCAATGAGCAGTTCTTC
clone_size: .; v_call: TRBV7-8; j_call: TRBJ2-3; d_call: TRBD2; cdr3_aa: CASSPGTSGAYTQYF; cdr3_nt: TGTGCCAGCAGCCCCGGGACTAGCGGGGCTTATACGCAGTATTTT
clone_size: few; v_call: TRBV28; j_call: TRBJ1-5; d_call: .; cdr3_aa: CASSSTGGGNQPQHF; cdr3_nt: TGTGCCAGCAGTTCCACCGGGGGGGGCAATCAGCCCCAGCATTTT
clone_size: .; v_call: TRBV18; j_call: TRBJ1-1; d_call: TRBD1; cdr3_aa: CASSPETGLDTEAFF; cdr3_nt: TGTGCCAGCTCACCCGAGACAGGGTTGGACACTGAAGCTTTCTTT
clone_size: .; v_call: TRBV5-1; j_call: TRBJ2-1; d_call: .; cdr3_aa: CASSLEPASYNEQFF; cdr3_nt: TGCGCCAGCAGCTTGGAGCCCGCGTCCTACAATGAGCAGTTCTTC
clone_size: .; v_call: TRBV5-1; j_call: TRBJ2-5; d_call: TRBD2; cdr3_aa: CASSFGLAGVNQETQYF; cdr3_nt: TGCGCCAGCAGCTTCGGACTAGCGGGGGTTAACCAAGAGACCCAGTACTTC